Each of the 32 T cell receptor beta chains below was sequenced from the same sample in a study of shared clonotypes between healthy human individuals. Some clones are missing from TCRdb's copy, which holds only in-frame ones; the method was immunoSEQ multiplex PCR. The table has some 630,000 clones, about two thirds seen once. The source material was memory CD4+ T cells sorted from blood. The subset here: CD45RA-negative fraction. All receptors come from a woman aged 25 to 45 in good health.

V and J are TRBV5-8 and TRBJ1-4; D is unclear. The germline gives CDR1 SGHTS, CDR2 YDEGEE. CDR3 length: 16 amino acids. V gave up 5 bases and J gave up 6 bases, with 20 bases separating them. The CDR3 region has the DNA TGTGCCAGCAGGTCGCCTTCCGGTTGGGGTTATGAAAAACTGTTTTTT. It specifies CASRSPSGWGYEKLFF.

The chain links TRBV19 to TRBJ2-5; no clear D gene. CDR3 length: 14 residues. Between the trimmed V and J ends, which lost 5 bases and 3 bases, there was a span of 13 bases. Germline V CDR1 and CDR2: LNHDA, SQIVND (reference sequence). CDR3 nucleotide sequence: TGTGCCAGTAGTCGACGGTTGTTGAAAGAGACCCAGTACTTC. Encoded protein: CASSRRLLKETQYF.

The rearrangement uses TRBV6-1 and TRBJ1-2, with D tentatively TRBD1 (5 bases). The CDR3 runs to 14 residues. Germline V gene sequence: CDR1 MNHNS, CDR2 SASEGT. Trimming shortened V by 2 bases and J by 8 bases, and 15 bases separated the two germline ends. CDR3 DNA sequence: TGTGCCAGCAGTGAAAACGGCAGGGTGGGCGGCTACACCTTC. It is translated as CASSENGRVGGYTF.

The V call is TRBV19, the J call TRBJ2-3, with 8 bases matching TRBD2. The CDR3 consists of 16 residues. Per germline, CDR1 LNHDA and CDR2 SQIVND (reference sequence). V lost 6 bases and J lost 0; bases outside the gene matches: 8. This chain's CDR3 is CASSALAGTSTDTQYF. The CDR3 DNA is TGTGCCAGTAGCGCCCTAGCGGGTACAAGCACAGATACGCAGTATTTT.

Notes on this clone: Germline is not matched at one junction end, which may reflect a read error. V is TRBV2 and J is TRBJ2-7; weak D call: TRBD2 (5 bases). Germline V CDR1 and CDR2: SNHLY, FYNNEI. CDR3 size: 13 residues. CDR3 nucleotides: TGTGCCAGCAGTGAAGAGCGGTACCTAGCATGGGACTTC. This codes for CASSEERYLAWDF.

CDR3 in DNA: TGTGCCAGCTCACCATCAGCGAACACCGGGGAGCTGTTTTTT. It yields the protein CASSPSANTGELFF. The chain has TRBV18 and TRBJ2-2, with D unclear. The CDR3 has 14 amino acids. Germline V gene lookup returns CDR1 KGHSH and CDR2 LQKENI. The ends were cut back, 2 bases at V and 0 bases at J, with 4 bases in the middle.

The CDR3 nucleotides are TGTGCCAGCAGTTACGACAGGGGCTTGCCCTACGAGCAGTACTTC. The encoded protein is CASSYDRGLPYEQYF. The rearrangement uses TRBV2 and TRBJ2-7; 8 nucleotides line up with TRBD1. The germline V gene has CDR1 SNHLY and CDR2 FYNNEI. The CDR3 runs to 15 residues. Losses at the gene ends were 5 bases for V and 2 bases for J; bases not matched to a gene: 8. Using reference TRBV2 and TRBJ2-7 for the parts outside the CDR3, the full variable domain is EPEVTQTPSHQVTQMGQEVILRCVPISNHLYFYWYRQILGQKVEFLVSFYNNEISEKSEIFDDQFSVERPDGSNFTLKIRSTKLEDSAMYFCASSYDRGLPYEQYFGPGTRLTVT.

This clone has only a few counts. This chain uses TRBV5-4 with TRBJ2-3; TRBD1 agrees at 10 bases. With 4 bases clipped from V and 4 bases from J, the junction kept 6 bases outside the gene matches. The CDR3 loop spans 15 amino acids. Per germline, CDR1 SGHNT and CDR2 YYREEE (reference sequence). The CDR3: CASSATGQGSDTQYF. Written as DNA, the CDR3 is TGTGCCAGCAGCGCTACGGGACAGGGGTCAGATACGCAGTATTTT.

In its sample, this clone was seen once. The rearrangement links TRBV19 to TRBJ2-1; 7 bases align to TRBD2. Trimming cost V 2 bases and J 1 base; bases outside gene matches: 11. The CDR3 has 18 amino acids. Per the germline V gene, CDR1 is LNHDA and CDR2 is SQIVND (reference sequence). DNA for the CDR3: TGTGCCAGTAGTATACGTGCAGGCGGGAGTGGGTCCTACAATGAGCAGTTCTTC. It encodes CASSIRAGGSGSYNEQFF.

This chain joins TRBV19 and TRBJ2-1, with D perhaps matching TRBD2 (5 bases). The germline V gene has CDR1 LNHDA and CDR2 SQIVND (reference sequence). Trimming stripped 4 bases from V and 3 bases from J, with 10 bases between. This CDR3 is 14 amino acids long. The CDR3 sequence is CASSNLGDYNEQFF. The CDR3 DNA follows: TGTGCCAGTAGTAACCTCGGGGACTACAATGAGCAGTTCTTC.

A single count supports this clone. The genes are TRBV4-1 and TRBJ2-5, with 13 bases lining up with TRBD2. This CDR3 is 18 amino acids long. In germline, CDR1 is MGHRA, CDR2 YSYEKL. V shed 0 bases, J shed 5 bases, and the junction held 9 bases outside the gene matches. This CDR3 is CASSQDPHELAGGETQYF. Written as DNA, the CDR3 is TGCGCCAGCAGCCAAGATCCCCACGAACTAGCGGGAGGGGAGACCCAGTACTTC.

As concerns this clone: This same CDR3 is encoded by further DNA sequences in the sample. The CDR3 loop is CASSQGLAGETQYF. Here the CDR3 DNA reads TGTGCCAGTAGTCAGGGACTAGCGGGAGAGACCCAGTACTTC. The chain recombines TRBV19 with TRBJ2-5, with TRBD2 matching 12 bases. The length of the CDR3 is 14 residues. J lost 4 bases, V lost 5 bases, and 2 bases had no gene match. Germline V gives CDR1 LNHDA, CDR2 SQIVND (reference sequence).

The rearrangement joins TRBV11-3 to TRBJ1-5, with 7 bases that match TRBD1. Trimming took 5 bases from V and 0 from J; bases not matched to a gene: 4. There are 15 residues in the CDR3. Germline V gene data show CDR1 as SGHNT and CDR2 as YENEEA. In DNA, the CDR3 is TGTGCCAGCAGCCCGAACAGGGGTAGCAATCAGCCCCAGCATTTT. It yields the protein CASSPNRGSNQPQHF.

V usage is TRBV6-5 and J usage is TRBJ1-4; D gene uncertain. The CDR3 length is 15 residues. Trimming left V 5 bases short and J 6 bases short, with 16 bases between. CDR1 is MNHEY, CDR2 SVGAGI, per germline. The CDR3 DNA sequence: TGTGCCAGCAGTGTCGTGGAGAGCAGTTATGAAAAACTGTTTTTT. This codes for CASSVVESSYEKLFF.

This clone was picked up many times. Other DNA sequences in the same sample also yield this CDR3. The chain employs TRBV4-2 and TRBJ2-1; 9 nucleotides match TRBD2. The CDR3 is made up of 15 amino acids. The ends lost 2 bases at V and 3 bases at J; junction bases unmatched: 2. Germline V gives CDR1 LGHNA, CDR2 YNFKEQ. The CDR3: CASSQRTSDYNEQFF. The CDR3 region has the DNA TGTGCCAGCAGCCAACGGACTAGCGACTACAATGAGCAGTTCTTC.

This clone was seen a single time. The chain couples TRBV27 to TRBJ2-2; 7 nucleotides match TRBD2. The germline V gene has CDR1 MNHEY and CDR2 SMNVEV (reference sequence). V dropped 6 bases and J dropped 6; count of bases not matched to a gene: 7. CDR3 length: 14 amino acids. Written as DNA, the CDR3 is TGTGCCAGCAGGCGACTAGCTGCGGCCGGGGAGCTGTTTTTT. It encodes CASRRLAAAGELFF.

The chain joins TRBV5-4 to TRBJ2-7; 9 bases align to TRBD1. From germline, CDR1 is SGHNT and CDR2 YYREEE (reference sequence). The CDR3 runs to 13 residues. J lost 6 bases, V lost 5 bases, and 6 bases had no gene match. CDR3 sequence: CASRGQGGGEQYF. DNA of the CDR3: TGTGCCAGCAGGGGACAGGGCGGAGGCGAGCAGTACTTC. The full variable domain, with the rest looked up from reference TRBV5-4 and TRBJ2-7, is ETGVTQSPTHLIKTRGQQVTLRCSSQSGHNTVSWYQQALGQGPQFIFQYYREEENGRGNFPPRFSGLQFPNYSSELNVNALELDDSALYLCASRGQGGGEQYFGPGTRLTVT.

The chain carries TRBV2 and TRBJ2-1; 7 bases are shared with TRBD2. From germline, CDR1 is SNHLY and CDR2 FYNNEI. The CDR3 loop spans 15 amino acids. V lost 7 bases to trimming and J lost 5 bases; unmatched junction nucleotides: 11. CDR3 sequence reads: CASTRKPGGHNEQFF. The CDR3 DNA reads TGTGCCAGCACCAGAAAACCGGGGGGACACAATGAGCAGTTCTTC.

A remark on this clone: Other DNA sequences from this sample encode an identical CDR3 as well. The chain joins TRBV7-9 to TRBJ2-7, with D unresolved. CDR3 size: 12 residues. V lost 5 bases to trimming and J lost 1 base, with 6 bases between them. Germline V lookup: CDR1 SEHNR, CDR2 FQNEAQ (reference sequence). The CDR3 loop reads CASSPGSYEQYF. The CDR3 DNA reads TGTGCCAGCAGCCCCGGATCCTACGAGCAGTACTTC.

The DNA for the CDR3 is TGTGCCAGCAGACCCGACAGGGGGTCGAACACCGGGGAGCTGTTTTTT. This translates into CASRPDRGSNTGELFF. The chain carries TRBV28 and TRBJ2-2, with 9 bases fitting TRBD1. Germline V gene lookup returns CDR1 MDHEN and CDR2 SYDVKM. The V gene end was trimmed by 6 bases and the J gene end by 0 bases; junction bases not matched to a gene: 5. This CDR3 is 16 amino acids long.

There are many counts of this clone. V gene TRBV7-2 combines with J gene TRBJ1-5; D ambiguous. Trimming shortened V by 4 bases and J by 5 bases, and 12 bases separated the two germline ends. The CDR3 totals 14 residues. Germline assignment: CDR1 SGHTA and CDR2 FQGNSA. CDR3 loop: CASSSDGNYQPQHF. In DNA form, the CDR3 reads TGTGCCAGCAGCTCCGACGGGAACTATCAGCCCCAGCATTTT.

The V gene is TRBV27, the J gene TRBJ1-1, with TRBD1 identical over 8 bases. This CDR3 region has 16 residues. Trimming at V came to 5 bases and at J to 4 bases, leaving 12 bases not matched to a gene. The germline CDR1 and CDR2 sequences are MNHEY and SMNVEV (reference sequence). The CDR3 DNA reads TGTGCCAGCAGTCCCTGGACAGGGTCAACAAGCACTGAAGCTTTCTTT. It encodes CASSPWTGSTSTEAFF.

J is TRBJ2-5 and V is TRBV15; a possible D gene is TRBD2 (5 bases). Germline-derived CDR1 and CDR2 are LNHNV and YYDKDF (reference sequence). The CDR3 runs 16 residues. Trimming left V 0 bases short and J 4 bases short, with 15 bases between. CDR3 sequence: CATSRDAAVGGETQYF. The CDR3 DNA reads TGTGCCACCAGCAGAGATGCAGCGGTTGGAGGAGAGACCCAGTACTTC.

This chain joins TRBV7-2 and TRBJ2-7; D call uncertain. CDR1 is SGHTA and CDR2 is FQGNSA in the germline V gene. Deletions cut 0 bases from V and 2 bases from J, with 8 bases between. This CDR3 has 14 residues. CDR3 bases: TGTGCCAGCAGCTTAGCGGGAACACCCTACGAGCAGTACTTC. Its translation: CASSLAGTPYEQYF.

V gene TRBV5-1 combines with J gene TRBJ2-3, with D perhaps given as TRBD1 or TRBD2 (7 bases each). The length of the CDR3 is 16 residues. Trimming removed 7 bases from V and 1 base from J, with 19 bases in between. Germline lookup yields CDR1 SGHRS and CDR2 YFSETQ. CDR3 sequence (DNA): TGCGCCAGCGACAAGGGGAGGGGGCCGGGCACAGATACGCAGTATTTT. This gives the protein CASDKGRGPGTDTQYF.

The rearrangement links TRBV27 to TRBJ2-1; 7 bases match TRBD2. Per germline, CDR1 MNHEY and CDR2 SMNVEV (reference sequence). Losses at the gene ends were 6 bases for V and 0 bases for J; bases not matched to a gene: 11. This CDR3 has 17 amino acids. The CDR3 region is CASRGLWGGSSYNEQFF. Written as DNA, the CDR3 is TGTGCCAGCAGAGGACTTTGGGGCGGGAGCTCCTACAATGAGCAGTTCTTC.

The genes are TRBV18 and TRBJ2-7; D is ambiguous. This CDR3 comprises 14 residues. Germline loops: CDR1 KGHSH, CDR2 LQKENI. The ends were cut back, 2 bases at V and 7 bases at J, with 15 bases in the middle. Here the CDR3 DNA reads TGTGCCAGCTCACCAGGTGAACAGTCGCAGGAGCAGTACTTC. Translating gives CASSPGEQSQEQYF.

CDR3 loop: CSVGRGTITDTQYF. In DNA form, the CDR3 reads TGCAGCGTTGGTCGGGGGACTATCACAGATACGCAGTATTTT. The chain recombines TRBV29-1 with TRBJ2-3; 7 bases map to TRBD2. The CDR3 is 14 residues long. V lost 4 bases and J lost 2; bases outside the gene matches: 6. Germline V lookup: CDR1 SQVTM, CDR2 ANQGSEA.

CDR3 loop: CATSRDLAGGELFF. In DNA, the CDR3 is TGTGCCACCAGCAGAGATCTAGCGGGCGGGGAGCTGTTTTTT. This chain links TRBV15 with TRBJ2-2; 8 bases align to TRBD2. Losses at the gene ends were 0 bases for V and 7 bases for J; bases not matched to a gene: 1. The length of the CDR3 is 14 residues. Germline CDR1 reads LNHNV; CDR2 reads YYDKDF (reference sequence).

About this clone itself: This specimen includes other DNA sequences encoding the same CDR3. The rearrangement links TRBV28 to TRBJ2-3; 14 bases map to TRBD2. Germline V lookup: CDR1 MDHEN, CDR2 SYDVKM. The V segment lost 6 bases and the J segment 11 bases; nucleotides outside the gene matches: 7. The CDR3 runs 14 residues. In DNA form, the CDR3 reads TGTGCCAGCAGCTCAGGACTAGCGGGAGGAGTGCAGTATTTT. It specifies CASSSGLAGGVQYF. Based on the CDR3 plus reference TRBV28 and TRBJ2-3, the full variable domain is DVKVTQSSRYLVKRTGEKVFLECVQDMDHENMFWYRQDPGLGLRLIYFSYDVKMKEKGDIPEGYSVSREKKERFSLILESASTNQTSMYLCASSSGLAGGVQYFGPGTRLTVL.

This chain uses TRBV28 with TRBJ1-1, with D possibly TRBD1 on 5 matching bases. V was cut by 8 bases and J by 5 bases, with 12 bases left in between. Per the germline V gene, CDR1 is MDHEN and CDR2 is SYDVKM. This CDR3 is built from 12 residues. The CDR3 DNA reads TGTGCCAGCGCCGTCGGGGGAACTGAAGCTTTCTTT. Amino acids: CASAVGGTEAFF. The full variable domain, with the rest looked up from reference TRBV28 and TRBJ1-1, is DVKVTQSSRYLVKRTGEKVFLECVQDMDHENMFWYRQDPGLGLRLIYFSYDVKMKEKGDIPEGYSVSREKKERFSLILESASTNQTSMYLCASAVGGTEAFFGQGTRLTVV.

The V call is TRBV6-5, the J call TRBJ1-5, with D uncertain. The germline CDR1 and CDR2 sequences are MNHEY and SVGAGI. V was cut by 6 bases and J by 4 bases, with 13 bases left in between. CDR3 length: 14 residues. Written as DNA, the CDR3 is TGTGCCAGCAGCCCTTCCTGGGTAAATCAGCCCCAGCATTTT. Protein sequence: CASSPSWVNQPQHF.